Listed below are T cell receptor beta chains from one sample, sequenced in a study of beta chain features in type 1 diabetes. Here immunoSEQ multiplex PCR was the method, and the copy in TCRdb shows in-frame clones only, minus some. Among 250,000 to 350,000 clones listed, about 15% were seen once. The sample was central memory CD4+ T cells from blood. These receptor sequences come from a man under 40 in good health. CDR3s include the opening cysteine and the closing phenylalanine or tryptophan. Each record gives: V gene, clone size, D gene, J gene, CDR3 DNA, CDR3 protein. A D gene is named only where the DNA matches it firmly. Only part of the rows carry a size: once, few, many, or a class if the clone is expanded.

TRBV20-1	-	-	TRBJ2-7	TGCAGTGTGATGGGGGGCTACGAGCAGTACTTC	CSVMGGYEQYF
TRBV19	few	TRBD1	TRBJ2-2	TGTGCCAGTAGCGAGCAGGGGGCAGGGACCGGGGAGCTGTTTTTT	CASSEQGAGTGELFF
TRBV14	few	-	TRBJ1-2	TGTGCCAGCAGCCACCCGGTGGGACACGCGGACCCACTATTAGGCTACACCTTC	CASSHPVGHADPLLGYTF
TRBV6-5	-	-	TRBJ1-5	TGTGCCAGCAGTGGAGGAGGTAGCAATCAGCCCCAGCATTTT	CASSGGGSNQPQHF
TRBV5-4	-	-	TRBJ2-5	TGTGCCAGCAGCTTTGACGGGCAAGAGACCCAGTACTTC	CASSFDGQETQYF
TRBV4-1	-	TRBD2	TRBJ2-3	TGCGCCAGCAGCCTTAGCGGGAGTGCCAGCACAGATACGCAGTATTTT	CASSLSGSASTDTQYF
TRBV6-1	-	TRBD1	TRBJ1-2	TGTGCCAGCAGATTAGCGGGACAGTACTATGGCTACACCTTC	CASRLAGQYYGYTF
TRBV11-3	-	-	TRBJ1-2	TGTGCCAGCAGCTCGCTGAGAGGGAAAGAGGAAGGCTACACCTTC	CASSSLRGKEEGYTF
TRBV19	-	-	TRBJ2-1	TGTGCCAGTAGTATAGGCCCGCATCTAGGGGGGGGGAATGAGCAGTTCTTC	CASSIGPHLGGGNEQFF
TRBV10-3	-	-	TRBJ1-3	TGTGCCACGGAAACAGGACTCTCTGGAAACACCATATATTTT	CATETGLSGNTIYF
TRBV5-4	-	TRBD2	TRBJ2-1	TGTGCCAGCAGCCTAACTAGCGGGTTTAACAATGAGCAGTTCTTC	CASSLTSGFNNEQFF
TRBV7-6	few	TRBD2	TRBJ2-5	TGTGCCAGCAGCTTATTTGGTGGGGGGGTCGAGACCCAGTACTTC	CASSLFGGGVETQYF
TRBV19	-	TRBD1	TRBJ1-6	TGTGCCAGTAGGGGGACAGGGGCCATAAATTCACCCCTCCACTTT	CASRGTGAINSPLHF
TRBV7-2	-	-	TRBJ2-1	TGTGCCAGCAGCCAGGAGACTAGTAGCGATGAGCAGTTCTTC	CASSQETSSDEQFF
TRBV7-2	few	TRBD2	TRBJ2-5	TGTGCCAGCAGTTGGACTAGCGGAGATAAAGAGACCCAGTACTTC	CASSWTSGDKETQYF
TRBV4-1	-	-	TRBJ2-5	TGCGCCAGCAGCCAAGGGGCGGGGAGGCAGGGAGAGGAGACCCAGTACTTC	CASSQGAGRQGEETQYF
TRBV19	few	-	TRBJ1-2	TGTGCCAGTAGTATAGATCTGGTGGCAGGGTCAGGCTACACCTTC	CASSIDLVAGSGYTF
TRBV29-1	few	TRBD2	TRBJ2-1	TGCAGCGCCGGACGGCTAGCGGGAGGGGATGAGCAGTTCTTC	CSAGRLAGGDEQFF
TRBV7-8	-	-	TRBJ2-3	TGTGCCAGCAGTCAACAGGGAGGAGATACGCAGTATTTT	CASSQQGGDTQYF
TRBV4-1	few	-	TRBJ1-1	TGCGCCAGCAGCCCCCAGGGAGGACTAACTGAAGCTTTCTTT	CASSPQGGLTEAFF
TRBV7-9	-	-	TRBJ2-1	TGTGCCAGCAGCTTAGTAGCCGGGGATGAGCAGTTCTTC	CASSLVAGDEQFF
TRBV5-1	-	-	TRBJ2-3	TGCGCCAGCAGCTTGGCCAGCGGGTCAGATACGCAGTATTTT	CASSLASGSDTQYF
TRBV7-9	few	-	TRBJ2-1	TGTGCCAGCAGCGCCTCAACCCGGGGGAATGAGCAGTTCTTC	CASSASTRGNEQFF
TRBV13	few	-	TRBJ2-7	TGTGCCAGCAGCTTACAGGGTTATGCCGAGCAGTACTTC	CASSLQGYAEQYF
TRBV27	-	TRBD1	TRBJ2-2	TGTGCCAGCAGTCTCCGGGACAGGGTTGTCACCGGGGAGCTGTTTTTT	CASSLRDRVVTGELFF
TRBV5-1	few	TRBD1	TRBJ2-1	TGCGCCAGCAGCTTCCGGGACAGGGAATACAATGAGCAGTTCTTC	CASSFRDREYNEQFF